This T cell receptor beta chain was documented in a study of regulatory T cells. Study observations and caveats: Patient CD8+ T cells trended toward lower Shannon entropy than controls.

The PCR used 52 TRBV and 13 TRBJ primers. Here immunoSEQ multiplex PCR was the method, and the copy in TCRdb shows in-frame clones only, minus some. Of approximately 5,600 clones listed, 84% are singletons. The V gene end was trimmed by 2 bases and the J gene end by 3 bases; junction bases not matched to a gene: 5. This CDR3 region has 16 residues. Germline CDR1 MNHNS, CDR2 SASEGT. To note about this clone: Its antigen remains unidentified.

Patients, 2 to 39 years old, had expanded memory T-cell proportions. The sequenced sample was CD8+ T cells sorted from blood. The source is a child aged 10-17 years with CD3G deficiency. V and J are TRBV6-1 and TRBJ1-3; 9 bases map to TRBD1. Here the CDR3 reads CASSEYWTGVGNTIYF. The CDR3 DNA reads as TGTGCCAGCAGTGAATATTGGACAGGGGTTGGAAACACCATATATTTT.